One T cell receptor beta chain is described in this entry. This entry comes from a study of blood T cell repertoires in COVID-19. Study as a whole: Samples came from the United States, Italy and Spain, spanning acute and convalescent COVID-19. Nucleic acid was either cDNA or gDNA, and it came from T cells, B-cell-depleted T cells, or PBMCs.

Per the authors' pipeline: Scientists estimated how many nucleated cells there were by amplifying reference gene primers. Method: immunoSEQ multiplex PCR; TCRdb's copy keeps in-frame clones and lacks some. D and trimming come from the DNA, and the V and J calls and clone size come from that table. The sample carries 360,000 or so clones, roughly 90% recorded once. Sequencing input: peripheral blood. The clonotype originates from a man aged 18 to 29 with active or convalescent COVID-19.

The CDR3 is CASSPPGGRRMADTQYF. The DNA for the CDR3 is TGTGCCAGCTCACCACCTGGCGGGAGGAGGATGGCAGATACGCAGTATTTT. The chain has TRBV18 and TRBJ2-3, with 8 bases that match TRBD2. CDR3 size: 17 residues. Trimming at V came to 0 bases and at J to 4 bases, leaving 9 bases not matched to a gene. Per germline, CDR1 KGHSH and CDR2 LQKENI.